This T cell receptor beta chain is from a study of blood T cell repertoires in COVID-19. Original processing notes: Using reference gene primer amplification, nucleated cell counts were estimated. The method was immunoSEQ multiplex PCR; TCRdb's version includes in-frame clones alone and lacks a portion of them. V, J and clone size are those of that table, while D and trimming were read from the DNA. The sample holds just under 150,000 clones, about 86% seen once. The V end lost 0 bases, the J end lost 5 bases, and 4 bases lay between the germline ends. There are 13 residues in the CDR3. Germline CDR1 is LGHNA and CDR2 is YSLEER.

The sequence derives from a woman aged 45 to 65 with active or convalescent COVID-19. The V call is TRBV4-3, the J call TRBJ2-2; D is uncertain. The sequenced sample was peripheral blood. Here the CDR3 reads CASSQDRTGELFF. In DNA, the CDR3 is TGCGCCAGCAGCCAAGATCGGACCGGGGAGCTGTTTTTT.